These 2 T cell receptor beta chains share one sample of origin, sequenced in a study of neurological immune-mediated disorders. Each CDR3 protein is one row after TCRdb ran MiXCR on the 5' RACE reads. The sample consists of roughly 55,000 distinct CDR3 sequences, about 15% of them appearing once. Specimen: PBMCs. The receptor set was obtained from a man aged 55 to 69 in good health.

V is TRBV2 and J is TRBJ1-5, with 7 bases that match TRBD1. The CDR3 loop spans 17 amino acids. Germline CDR1 is SNHLY and CDR2 is FYNNEI. V shed 4 bases, J shed 0 bases, and the junction held 9 bases outside the gene matches. This CDR3 reads CASSGQGGGYSNQPQHF. The CDR3 bases are TGTGCCAGCAGTGGACAGGGAGGGGGTTATAGCAATCAGCCCCAGCATTTT.

This clonotype has ten or more counts. The V and J genes are TRBV9 and TRBJ1-2; TRBD1 agrees at 7 bases. This CDR3 comprises 17 residues. The trim removed 2 bases at V and 0 bases at J, leaving 10 bases unmatched. In germline, CDR1 is SGDLS, CDR2 YYNGEE. The chain's CDR3 is CASSVQGEGLTNYGYTF. CDR3 coding DNA: TGTGCCAGCAGCGTCCAGGGGGAAGGGCTAACTAACTATGGCTACACCTTC.